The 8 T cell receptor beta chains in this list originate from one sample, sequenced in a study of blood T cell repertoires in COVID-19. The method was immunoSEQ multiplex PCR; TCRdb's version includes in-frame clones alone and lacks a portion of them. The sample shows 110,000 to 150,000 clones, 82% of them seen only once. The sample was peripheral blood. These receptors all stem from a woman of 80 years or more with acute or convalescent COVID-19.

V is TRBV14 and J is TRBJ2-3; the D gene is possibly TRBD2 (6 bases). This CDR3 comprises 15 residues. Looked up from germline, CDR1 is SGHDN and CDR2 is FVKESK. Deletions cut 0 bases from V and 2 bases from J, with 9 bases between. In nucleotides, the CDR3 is TGTGCCAGCAGCCAAGAAGCGGGCCTCACAGATACGCAGTATTTT. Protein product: CASSQEAGLTDTQYF.

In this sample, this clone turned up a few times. The CDR3 DNA sequence: TGTGCCAGCTCTCCTAGTCCGGGACAGGAGGGAGAGACCCAGTACTTC. It yields the protein CASSPSPGQEGETQYF. V and J are TRBV18 and TRBJ2-5, with TRBD1 matching 8 bases. Germline values: CDR1 KGHSH, CDR2 LQKENI. The CDR3 is 16 residues long. Trimming at V came to 6 bases and at J to 4 bases, leaving 13 bases not matched to a gene. The full variable domain, completed using reference TRBV18 and TRBJ2-5, is NAGVMQNPRHLVRRRGQEARLRCSPMKGHSHVYWYRQLPEEGLKFMVYLQKENIIDESGMPKERFSAEFPKEGPSILRIQQVVRGDSAAYFCASSPSPGQEGETQYFGPGTRLLVL.

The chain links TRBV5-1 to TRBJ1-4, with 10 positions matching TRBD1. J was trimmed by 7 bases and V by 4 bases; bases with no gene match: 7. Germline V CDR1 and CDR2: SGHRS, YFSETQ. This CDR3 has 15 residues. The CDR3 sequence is CASSEDRGRIEKLFF. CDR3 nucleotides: TGCGCCAGCAGCGAGGACAGGGGGAGAATTGAAAAACTGTTTTTT.

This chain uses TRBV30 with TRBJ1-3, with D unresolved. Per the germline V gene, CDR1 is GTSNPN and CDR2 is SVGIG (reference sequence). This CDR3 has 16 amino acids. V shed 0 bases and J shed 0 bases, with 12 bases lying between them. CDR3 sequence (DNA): TGTGCCTGGAGTGTTAGTCCCCCCGGCTCTGGAAACACCATATATTTT. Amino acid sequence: CAWSVSPPGSGNTIYF.

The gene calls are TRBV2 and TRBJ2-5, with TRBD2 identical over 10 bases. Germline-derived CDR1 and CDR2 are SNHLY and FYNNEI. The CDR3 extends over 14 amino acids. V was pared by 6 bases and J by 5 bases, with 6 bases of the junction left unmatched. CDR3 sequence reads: CASREGLAKETQYF. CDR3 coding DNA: TGTGCCAGCAGGGAGGGACTAGCGAAGGAGACCCAGTACTTC.

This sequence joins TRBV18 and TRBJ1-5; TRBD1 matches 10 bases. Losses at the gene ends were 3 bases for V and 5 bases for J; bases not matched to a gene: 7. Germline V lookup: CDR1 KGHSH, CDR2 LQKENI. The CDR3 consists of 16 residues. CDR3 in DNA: TGTGCCAGCTCACCGGGACAGGGGAGGGTGGATCAGCCCCAGCATTTT. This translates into CASSPGQGRVDQPQHF.

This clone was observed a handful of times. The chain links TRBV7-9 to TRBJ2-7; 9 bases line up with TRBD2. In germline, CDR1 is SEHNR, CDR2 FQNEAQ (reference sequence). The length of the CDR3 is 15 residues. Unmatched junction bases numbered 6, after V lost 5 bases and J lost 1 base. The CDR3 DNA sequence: TGTGCCAGCAGCCCGGCTAGCGGGGCTTCCTACGAGCAGTACTTC. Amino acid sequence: CASSPASGASYEQYF.

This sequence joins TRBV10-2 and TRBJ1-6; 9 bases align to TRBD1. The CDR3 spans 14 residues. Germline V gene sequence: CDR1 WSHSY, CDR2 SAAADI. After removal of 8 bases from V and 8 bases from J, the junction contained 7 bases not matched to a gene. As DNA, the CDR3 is TGCGCCAGCCATCCGAGACAGGGGGATTCACCCCTCCACTTT. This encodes CASHPRQGDSPLHF.